A single sample gave rise to the 5 T cell receptor beta chains below, sequenced in a study of identical twins. TCRdb fed the 5' RACE reads into MiXCR, producing one record per CDR3 protein. This sample carries approximately 670,000 distinct CDR3 sequences, roughly 6% of them seen once, and the ten largest clones take roughly 2%. Material: naive T cells sorted from blood. These receptors all stem from a man younger than 35 in good health.

This clonotype was counted many times. The CDR3 bases are TGTGCCAGCAGCGTCCTAGCGATCACAGATACGCAGTATTTT. Protein: CASSVLAITDTQYF. V gene TRBV9 combines with J gene TRBJ2-3; the D gene is possibly TRBD2 (6 bases). Trimming left V 2 bases short and J 2 bases short, with 9 bases between. This CDR3 spans 14 amino acids. The germline CDR1 and CDR2 sequences are SGDLS and YYNGEE.

This clonotype was recorded at least ten times. The rearrangement links TRBV6-1 to TRBJ2-7, with a possible D match to TRBD2 (5 bases). With 6 bases removed from V and 2 bases from J, the gap between germline ends came to 23 bases. The CDR3 totals 17 residues. Germline V gene lookup returns CDR1 MNHNS and CDR2 SASEGT. In DNA form, the CDR3 reads TGTGCCAGCAGCCCCTCAGGTAGCGCGATACCTCCCTACGAGCAGTACGTC. Translating gives CASSPSGSAIPPYEQYV.

This clonotype was found many times. The genes are TRBV5-5 and TRBJ2-2; 14 bases fit TRBD2. V was pared by 0 bases and J by 4 bases, with 2 bases of the junction left unmatched. The CDR3 extends over 17 amino acids. Germline V lookup: CDR1 SGHKS, CDR2 YYEKEE (reference sequence). The CDR3 bases are TGTGCCAGCAGCTTGGCCGGGACTAGCGGGAGCACCGGGGAGCTGTTTTTT. Protein: CASSLAGTSGSTGELFF.

Many counts were recorded for this clonotype. The chain employs TRBV10-3 and TRBJ2-1; 9 bases agree with TRBD1. The CDR3 loop spans 15 amino acids. Losses at the gene ends were 2 bases for V and 1 base for J; bases not matched to a gene: 0. The germline gives CDR1 ENHRY, CDR2 SYGVKD. CDR3 region: CAISEGTGSYNEQFF. CDR3 in DNA: TGTGCCATCAGTGAGGGGACAGGGTCCTACAATGAGCAGTTCTTC.

This clonotype has just a few counts. The gene calls are TRBV29-1 and TRBJ2-5, with D unresolved. The germline V gene has CDR1 SQVTM and CDR2 ANQGSEA. The V and J ends lost 4 bases and 5 bases respectively, with 8 bases between them. This CDR3 region has 11 residues. The CDR3 coding sequence is TGCAGCGTTGCTATCTCTGAGACCCAGTACTTC. Its protein product is CSVAISETQYF.